The rows below give T cell receptor beta chains drawn from one sample of a study of T cell repertoires in cytomegalovirus infection. TCRdb independently ran MiXCR on the reads; one entry per CDR3 protein. The sample yields roughly 200,000 distinct CDR3 sequences, 38% seen once. The antigens these receptors bind are not known. The material sequenced was CD8+ T cells from cultured PBMCs, taken from culture after CMV antigen stimulation. These receptors were collected from a human donor in good health (CMV status not recorded). Some clones in this sample may be carry-over from other donors' samples. CDR3s include the opening cysteine and the closing phenylalanine or tryptophan. The D gene is left open where the match is weak. Expanded clones are given a class, and other clones once, few, many or no size at all.

V	J	D	size	CDR3	DNA
TRBV4-1	TRBJ1-1	TRBD1	few	CASSQGLNRGPAFF	TGCGCCAGCAGCCAAGGTCTGAACAGGGGACCCGCTTTCTTT
TRBV7-2	TRBJ2-3	TRBD2	many	CASSLSGGVSTDTQYF	TGTGCCAGCAGCTTATCGGGAGGGGTAAGCACAGATACGCAGTATTTT
TRBV19	TRBJ2-1	TRBD2	once	CASSIEGLAEMNEQFF	TGTGCCAGTAGTATAGAGGGCCTAGCGGAAATGAATGAGCAGTTCTTC
TRBV11-2	TRBJ2-5	TRBD2	few	CASSSALAGAYQETQYF	TGTGCCAGCAGCTCCGCTCTAGCGGGGGCATACCAAGAGACCCAGTACTTC
TRBV14	TRBJ2-3	.	few	CASSQDPPAGVDTQYF	TGTGCCAGCAGCCAAGATCCCCCGGCCGGTGTGGATACGCAGTATTTT
TRBV20-1	TRBJ2-4	TRBD2	.	CSARERTSGRYGVGGNIQYF	TGCAGTGCTAGAGAAAGGACTAGCGGGAGGTACGGGGTTGGTGGAAACATTCAGTACTTC
TRBV10-3	TRBJ2-1	TRBD2	.	CAIRPRLAGDGDNEQFF	TGTGCCATCAGGCCCCGACTAGCGGGAGACGGGGACAATGAGCAGTTCTTC
TRBV7-4	TRBJ2-5	TRBD1	few	CASSLARQGTQYF	TGTGCCAGCAGCTTAGCGCGACAGGGGACCCAGTACTTC
TRBV9	TRBJ1-4	.	few	CASSVVADSNEKLFF	TGTGCCAGCAGCGTAGTGGCGGATTCCAATGAAAAACTGTTTTTT
TRBV7-9	TRBJ1-1	TRBD1	.	CASSRQGNEAFF	TGTGCCAGCAGCCGACAGGGGAATGAAGCTTTCTTT
TRBV7-9	TRBJ2-2	TRBD1	.	CASSPGQGIITGELFF	TGTGCCAGCAGCCCGGGACAGGGGATCATCACCGGGGAGCTGTTTTTT
TRBV27	TRBJ2-1	.	.	CASSNGAYREQFF	TGTGCCAGCAGTAACGGGGCTTATCGTGAGCAGTTCTTC
TRBV14	TRBJ2-1	TRBD2	.	CASSQDLEGTSGRTSNEQFF	TGTGCCAGCAGCCAAGATCTTGAAGGGACTAGCGGGAGGACCTCGAATGAGCAGTTCTTC
TRBV27	TRBJ2-1	.	.	CASSLYSSYNEQFF	TGTGCCAGCAGTTTATACAGCTCCTACAATGAGCAGTTCTTC
TRBV7-9	TRBJ2-3	TRBD2	.	CASSFLGSGERDTQYF	TGTGCCAGCAGCTTTTTGGGTAGCGGGGAGCGAGATACGCAGTATTTT
TRBV11-2	TRBJ2-1	.	.	CASSLDLLQSYNEQFF	TGTGCCAGCAGCTTAGATCTCCTACAATCCTACAATGAGCAGTTCTTC